This TCR beta chain derives from a study of blood T cell repertoires in COVID-19. Study as a whole: Acute-phase and convalescent COVID-19 samples originated in the United States, Italy and Spain.

TCRdb's copy holds only in-frame clones and misses some; the assay was immunoSEQ multiplex PCR. In the table there are about 69,000 clones, about 84% of which are singletons. This TCR came from a man over 45 with COVID-19, enrolled during active disease. Material for sequencing was peripheral blood.

This CDR3 is CASRSNLPSGGFSGELFF. CDR3 in DNA: TGCGCCAGCAGATCCAATCTCCCTAGCGGGGGTTTCTCCGGGGAGCTGTTTTTT. The rearrangement links TRBV5-1 to TRBJ2-2; 10 bases fit TRBD2. Trimming removed 5 bases from V and 6 bases from J; junction bases left unmatched: 16. CDR1 and CDR2 (germline): SGHRS, YFSETQ. The CDR3 covers 18 residues.